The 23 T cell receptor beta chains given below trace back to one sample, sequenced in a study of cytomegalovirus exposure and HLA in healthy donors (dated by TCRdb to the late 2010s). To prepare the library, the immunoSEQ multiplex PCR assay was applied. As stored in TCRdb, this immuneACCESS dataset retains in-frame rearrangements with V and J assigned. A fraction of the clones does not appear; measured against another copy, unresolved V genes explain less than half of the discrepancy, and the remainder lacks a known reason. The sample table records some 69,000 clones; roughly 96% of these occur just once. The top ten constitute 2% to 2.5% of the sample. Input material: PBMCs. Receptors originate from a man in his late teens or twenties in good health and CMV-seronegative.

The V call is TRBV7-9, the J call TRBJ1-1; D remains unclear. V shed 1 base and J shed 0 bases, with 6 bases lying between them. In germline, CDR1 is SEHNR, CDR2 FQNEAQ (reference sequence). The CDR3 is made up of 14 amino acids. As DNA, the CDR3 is TGTGCCAGCAGCTTAGAGAGGGTGAACACTGAAGCTTTCTTT. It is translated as CASSLERVNTEAFF.

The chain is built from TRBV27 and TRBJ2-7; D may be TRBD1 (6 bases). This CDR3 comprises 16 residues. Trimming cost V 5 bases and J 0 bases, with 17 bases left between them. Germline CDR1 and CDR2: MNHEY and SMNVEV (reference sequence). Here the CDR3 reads CASSPYPDSVSYEQYF. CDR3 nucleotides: TGTGCCAGCAGTCCATACCCGGACAGCGTCTCCTACGAGCAGTACTTC.

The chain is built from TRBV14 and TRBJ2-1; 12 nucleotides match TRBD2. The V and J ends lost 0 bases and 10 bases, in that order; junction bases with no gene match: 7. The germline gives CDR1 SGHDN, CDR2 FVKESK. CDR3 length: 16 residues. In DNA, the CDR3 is TGTGCCAGCAGCCAAGATCCTAGCGGGAGGGCCAGAGAGCAGTTCTTC. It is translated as CASSQDPSGRAREQFF.

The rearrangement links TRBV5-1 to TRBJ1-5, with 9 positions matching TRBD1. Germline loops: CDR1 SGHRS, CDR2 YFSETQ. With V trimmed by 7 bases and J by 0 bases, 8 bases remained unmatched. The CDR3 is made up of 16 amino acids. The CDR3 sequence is CASPGDRAYSNQPQHF. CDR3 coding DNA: TGCGCCAGCCCAGGGGACAGGGCTTATAGCAATCAGCCCCAGCATTTT.

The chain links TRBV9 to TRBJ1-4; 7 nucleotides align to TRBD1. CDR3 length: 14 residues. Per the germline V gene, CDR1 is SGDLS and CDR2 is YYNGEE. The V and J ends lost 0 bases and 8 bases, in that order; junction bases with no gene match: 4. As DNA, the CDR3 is TGTGCCAGCAGCGTAGACAGGGGACGCGAAAAACTGTTTTTT. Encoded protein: CASSVDRGREKLFF.

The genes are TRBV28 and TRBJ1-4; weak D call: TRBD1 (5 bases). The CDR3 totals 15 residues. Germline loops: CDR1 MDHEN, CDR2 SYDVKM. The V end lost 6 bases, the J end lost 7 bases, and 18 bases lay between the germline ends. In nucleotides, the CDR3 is TGTGCCAGCAGCCTCAGGACCCAGGGCATTGAAAAACTGTTTTTT. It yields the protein CASSLRTQGIEKLFF. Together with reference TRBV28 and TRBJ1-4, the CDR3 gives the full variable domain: DVKVTQSSRYLVKRTGEKVFLECVQDMDHENMFWYRQDPGLGLRLIYFSYDVKMKEKGDIPEGYSVSREKKERFSLILESASTNQTSMYLCASSLRTQGIEKLFFGSGTQLSVL.

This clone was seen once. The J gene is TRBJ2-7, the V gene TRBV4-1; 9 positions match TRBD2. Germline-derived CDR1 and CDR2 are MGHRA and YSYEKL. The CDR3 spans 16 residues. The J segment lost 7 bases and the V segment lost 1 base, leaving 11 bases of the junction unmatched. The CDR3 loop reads CASSQGSREGRGEQYF. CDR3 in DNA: TGCGCCAGCAGCCAAGGGTCGCGGGAGGGCCGGGGAGAGCAGTACTTC.

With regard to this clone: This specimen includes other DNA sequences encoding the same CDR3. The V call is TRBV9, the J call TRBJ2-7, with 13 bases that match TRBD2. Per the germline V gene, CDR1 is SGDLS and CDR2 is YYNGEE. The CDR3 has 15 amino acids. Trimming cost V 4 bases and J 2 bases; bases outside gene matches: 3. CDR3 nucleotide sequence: TGTGCCAGCAGCCCAGGGACTAGCGGGACCTACGAGCAGTACTTC. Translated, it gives CASSPGTSGTYEQYF.

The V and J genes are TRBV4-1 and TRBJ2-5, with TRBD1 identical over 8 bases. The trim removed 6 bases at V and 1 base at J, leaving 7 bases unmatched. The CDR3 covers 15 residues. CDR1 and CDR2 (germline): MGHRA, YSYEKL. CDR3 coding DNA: TGCGCCAGCAGTCGGGGACAGGCAATCCAAGAGACCCAGTACTTC. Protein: CASSRGQAIQETQYF.

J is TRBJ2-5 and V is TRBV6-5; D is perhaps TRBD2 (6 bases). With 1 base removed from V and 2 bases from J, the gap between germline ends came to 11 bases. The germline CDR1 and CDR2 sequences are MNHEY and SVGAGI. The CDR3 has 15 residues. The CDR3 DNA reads TGTGCCAGCAGTTACTTCAATGGGGGGCAAGAGACCCAGTACTTC. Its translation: CASSYFNGGQETQYF.

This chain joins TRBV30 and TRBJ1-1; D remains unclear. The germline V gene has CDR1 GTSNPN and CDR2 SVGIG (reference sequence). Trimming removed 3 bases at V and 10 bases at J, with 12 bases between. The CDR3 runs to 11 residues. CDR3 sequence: CAWSRGELAFF. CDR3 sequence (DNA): TGTGCCTGGAGCCGCGGGGAGCTAGCTTTCTTT.

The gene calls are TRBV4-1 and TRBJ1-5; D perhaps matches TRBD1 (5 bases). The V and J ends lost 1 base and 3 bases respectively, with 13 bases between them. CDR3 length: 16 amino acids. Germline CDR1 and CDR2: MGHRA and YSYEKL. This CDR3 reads CASSQGGRQSNQPQHF. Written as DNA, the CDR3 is TGCGCCAGCAGCCAAGGAGGTAGACAGTCCAATCAGCCCCAGCATTTT.

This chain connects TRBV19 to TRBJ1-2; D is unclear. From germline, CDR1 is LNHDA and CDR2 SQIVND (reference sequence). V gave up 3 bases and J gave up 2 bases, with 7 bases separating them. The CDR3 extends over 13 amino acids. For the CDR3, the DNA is TGTGCCAGTAGTATCGGGAGAAACTATGGCTACACCTTC. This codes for CASSIGRNYGYTF.

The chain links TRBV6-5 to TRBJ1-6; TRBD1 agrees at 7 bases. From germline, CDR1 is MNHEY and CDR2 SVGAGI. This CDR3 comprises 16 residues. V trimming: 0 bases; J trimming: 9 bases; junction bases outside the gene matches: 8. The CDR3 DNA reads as TGTGCCAGCAGTTACTCGGGGGACAGCTTGGTTTCACCCCTCCACTTT. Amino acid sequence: CASSYSGDSLVSPLHF.

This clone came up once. The CDR3 spells CASSSGQGSHGYTF. The CDR3 nucleotides are TGTGCCAGCAGTTCGGGACAGGGGTCGCATGGCTACACCTTC. V is TRBV28 and J is TRBJ1-2; 10 nucleotides line up with TRBD1. The CDR3 runs to 14 residues. Germline values: CDR1 MDHEN, CDR2 SYDVKM. After removal of 4 bases from V and 6 bases from J, the junction contained 5 bases not matched to a gene.

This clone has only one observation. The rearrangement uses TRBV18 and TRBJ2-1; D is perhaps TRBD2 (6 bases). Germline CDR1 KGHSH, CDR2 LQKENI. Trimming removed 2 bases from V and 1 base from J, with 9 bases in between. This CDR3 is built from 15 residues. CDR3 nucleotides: TGTGCCAGCTCACCAGGTGCGGGGTCCTACAATGAGCAGTTCTTC. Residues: CASSPGAGSYNEQFF.

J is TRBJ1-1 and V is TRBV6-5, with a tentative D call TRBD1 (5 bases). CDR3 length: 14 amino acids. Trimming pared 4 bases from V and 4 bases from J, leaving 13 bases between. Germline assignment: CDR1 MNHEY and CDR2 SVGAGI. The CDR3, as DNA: TGTGCCAGCAGTTTAAGGGGAGGGATCACTGAAGCTTTCTTT. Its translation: CASSLRGGITEAFF.

Here the CDR3 DNA reads TGTGCCAGCAGCTTGGCTGAGACCCAGTACTTC. Protein sequence: CASSLAETQYF. The chain is built from TRBV5-4 and TRBJ2-5, with D unclear. V lost 0 bases, J lost 5 bases, and 2 bases lay in between. The CDR3 totals 11 residues. The germline gives CDR1 SGHNT, CDR2 YYREEE (reference sequence).

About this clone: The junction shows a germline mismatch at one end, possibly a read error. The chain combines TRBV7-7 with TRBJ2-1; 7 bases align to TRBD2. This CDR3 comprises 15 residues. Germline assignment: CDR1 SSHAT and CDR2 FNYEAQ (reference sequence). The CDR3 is CASSLAGGRGNEQFF. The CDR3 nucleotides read TGTGCTAGCAGCTTAGCGGGCGGGAGAGGGAATGAGCAGTTCTTC. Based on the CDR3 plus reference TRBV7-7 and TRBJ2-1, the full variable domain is GAGVSQSPRYKVTKRGQDVTLRCDPISSHATLYWYQQALGQGPEFLTYFNYEAQPDKSGLPSDRFSAERPEGSISTLTIQRTEQRDSAMYRCASSLAGGRGNEQFFGPGTRLTVL.

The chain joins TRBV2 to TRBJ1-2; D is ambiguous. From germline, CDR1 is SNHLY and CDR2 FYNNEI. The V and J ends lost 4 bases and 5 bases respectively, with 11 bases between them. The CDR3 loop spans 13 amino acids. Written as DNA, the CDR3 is TGTGCCAGCAGTGTAGAGACTGCTTATGGCTACACCTTC. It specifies CASSVETAYGYTF.

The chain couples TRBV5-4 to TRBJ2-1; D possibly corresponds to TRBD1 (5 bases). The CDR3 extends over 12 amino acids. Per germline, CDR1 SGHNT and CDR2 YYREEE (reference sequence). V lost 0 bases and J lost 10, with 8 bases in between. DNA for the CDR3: TGTGCCAGCAGCTTGGGGGGCCCCGAGCAGTTCTTC. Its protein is CASSLGGPEQFF.

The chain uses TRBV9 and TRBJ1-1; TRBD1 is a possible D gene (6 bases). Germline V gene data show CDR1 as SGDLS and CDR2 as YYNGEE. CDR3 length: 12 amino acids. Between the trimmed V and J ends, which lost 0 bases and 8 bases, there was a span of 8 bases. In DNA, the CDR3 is TGTGCCAGCAGCGTAGATACAGGGGAAGCTTTCTTT. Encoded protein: CASSVDTGEAFF.

CDR3 region: CASSQGGRDNEQFF. In DNA form, the CDR3 reads TGTGCCAGCAGTCAGGGAGGGCGAGACAATGAGCAGTTCTTC. The rearrangement links TRBV28 to TRBJ2-1, with 7 bases identical to TRBD2. V was pared by 5 bases and J by 5 bases, with 6 bases of the junction left unmatched. The CDR3 is 14 amino acids. Germline V gene lookup returns CDR1 MDHEN and CDR2 SYDVKM.